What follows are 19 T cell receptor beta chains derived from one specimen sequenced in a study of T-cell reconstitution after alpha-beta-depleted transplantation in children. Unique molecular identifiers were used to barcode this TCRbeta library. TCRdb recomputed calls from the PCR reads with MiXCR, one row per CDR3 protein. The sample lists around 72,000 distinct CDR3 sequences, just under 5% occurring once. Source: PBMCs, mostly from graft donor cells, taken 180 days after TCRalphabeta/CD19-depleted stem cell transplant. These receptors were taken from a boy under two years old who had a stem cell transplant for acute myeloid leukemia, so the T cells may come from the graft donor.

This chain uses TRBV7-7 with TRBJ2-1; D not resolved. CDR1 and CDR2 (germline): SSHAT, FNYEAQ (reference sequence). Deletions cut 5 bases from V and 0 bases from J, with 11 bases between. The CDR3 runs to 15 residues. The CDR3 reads CASSASVASYNEQFF. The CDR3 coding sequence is TGTGCCAGCAGCGCCTCAGTGGCCTCCTACAATGAGCAGTTCTTC.

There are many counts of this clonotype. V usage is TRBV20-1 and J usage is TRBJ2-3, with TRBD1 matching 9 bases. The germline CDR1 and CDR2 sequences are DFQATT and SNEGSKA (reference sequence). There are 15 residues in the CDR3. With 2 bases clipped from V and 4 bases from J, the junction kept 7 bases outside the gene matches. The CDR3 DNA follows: TGCAGTGCTAGAATCCGGGACAGGGCCCCAGATACGCAGTATTTT. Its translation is CSARIRDRAPDTQYF.

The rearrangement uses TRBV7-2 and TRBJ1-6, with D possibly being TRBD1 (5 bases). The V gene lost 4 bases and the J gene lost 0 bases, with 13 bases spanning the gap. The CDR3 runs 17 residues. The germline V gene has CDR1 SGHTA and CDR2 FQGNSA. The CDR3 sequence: CASSSPFRVSYNSPLHF. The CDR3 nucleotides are TGTGCCAGCAGCTCACCATTCAGGGTCTCCTATAATTCACCCCTCCACTTT.

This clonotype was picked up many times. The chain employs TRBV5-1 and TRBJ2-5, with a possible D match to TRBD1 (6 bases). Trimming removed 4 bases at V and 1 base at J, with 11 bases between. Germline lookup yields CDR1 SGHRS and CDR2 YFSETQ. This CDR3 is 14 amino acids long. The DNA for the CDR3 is TGCGCCAGCAGCGCCTTGGACAGCCAAGAGACCCAGTACTTC. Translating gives CASSALDSQETQYF.

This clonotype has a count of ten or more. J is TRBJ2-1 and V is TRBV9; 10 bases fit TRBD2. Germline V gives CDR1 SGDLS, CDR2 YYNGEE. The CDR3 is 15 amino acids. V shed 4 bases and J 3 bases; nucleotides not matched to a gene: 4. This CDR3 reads CASSTLAGDYNEQFF. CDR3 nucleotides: TGTGCCAGCAGCACTCTAGCGGGGGACTACAATGAGCAGTTCTTC.

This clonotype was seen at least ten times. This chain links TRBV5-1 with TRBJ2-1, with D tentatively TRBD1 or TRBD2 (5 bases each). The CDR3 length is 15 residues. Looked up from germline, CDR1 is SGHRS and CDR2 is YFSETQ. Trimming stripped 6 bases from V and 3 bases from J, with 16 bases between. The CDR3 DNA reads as TGCGCCAGCATGAAACTCGGGGACCTCTACAATGAGCAGTTCTTC. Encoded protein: CASMKLGDLYNEQFF.

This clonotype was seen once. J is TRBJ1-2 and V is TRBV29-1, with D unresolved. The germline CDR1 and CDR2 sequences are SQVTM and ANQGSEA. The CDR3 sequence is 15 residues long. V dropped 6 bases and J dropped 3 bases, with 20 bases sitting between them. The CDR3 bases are TGCAGCGTCCCCTCCCCAGCAGGCCTGCACTATGGCTACACCTTC. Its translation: CSVPSPAGLHYGYTF.

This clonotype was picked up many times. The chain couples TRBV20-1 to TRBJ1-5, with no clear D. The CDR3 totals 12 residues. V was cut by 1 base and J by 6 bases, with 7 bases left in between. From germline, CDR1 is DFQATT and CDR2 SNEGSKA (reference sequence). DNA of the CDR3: TGCAGTGCTAGAGTGAACTCTCAGCCCCAGCATTTT. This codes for CSARVNSQPQHF.

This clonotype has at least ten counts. CDR3 nucleotide sequence: TGTGCCAGCAGCACCGACGGGACCGGGGAGCTGTTTTTT. This codes for CASSTDGTGELFF. The chain links TRBV6-6 to TRBJ2-2; the D is unclear. V gave up 6 bases and J gave up 5 bases, with 10 bases separating them. The CDR3 is made up of 13 amino acids. Germline CDR1 reads MNHNY; CDR2 reads SVGAGI (reference sequence).

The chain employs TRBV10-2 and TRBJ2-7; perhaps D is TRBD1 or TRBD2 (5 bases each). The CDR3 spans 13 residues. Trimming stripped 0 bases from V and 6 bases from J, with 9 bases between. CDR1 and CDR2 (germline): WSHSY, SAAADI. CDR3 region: CASSESGRVEQYV. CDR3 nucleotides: TGCGCCAGCAGTGAGTCGGGGCGGGTCGAGCAGTACGTC.

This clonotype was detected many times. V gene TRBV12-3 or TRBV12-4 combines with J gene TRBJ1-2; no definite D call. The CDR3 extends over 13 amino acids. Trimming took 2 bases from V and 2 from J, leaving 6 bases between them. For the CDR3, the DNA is TGTGCCAGCAGTTTACAAAGAAACTATGGCTACACCTTC. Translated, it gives CASSLQRNYGYTF.

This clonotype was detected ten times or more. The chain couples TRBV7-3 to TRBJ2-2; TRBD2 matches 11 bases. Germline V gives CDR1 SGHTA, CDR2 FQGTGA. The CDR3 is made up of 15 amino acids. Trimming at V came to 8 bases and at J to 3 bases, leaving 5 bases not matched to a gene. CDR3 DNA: TGTGCCAGCTCAACTAGCGGGGGACACACCGGGGAGCTGTTTTTT. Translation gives CASSTSGGHTGELFF.

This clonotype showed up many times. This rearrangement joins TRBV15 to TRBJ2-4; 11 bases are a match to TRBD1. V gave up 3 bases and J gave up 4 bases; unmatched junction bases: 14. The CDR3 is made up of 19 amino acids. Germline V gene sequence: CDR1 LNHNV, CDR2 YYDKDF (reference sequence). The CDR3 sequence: CATSSRGGEDRGLKNIQYF. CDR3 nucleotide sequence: TGTGCCACCAGCAGCAGAGGGGGCGAGGACAGGGGGCTTAAAAACATTCAGTACTTC. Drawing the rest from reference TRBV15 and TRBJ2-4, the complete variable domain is DAMVIQNPRYQVTQFGKPVTLSCSQTLNHNVMYWYQQKSSQAPKLLFHYYDKDFNNEADTPDNFQSRRPNTSFCFLDIRSPGLGDTAMYLCATSSRGGEDRGLKNIQYFGAGTRLSVL.

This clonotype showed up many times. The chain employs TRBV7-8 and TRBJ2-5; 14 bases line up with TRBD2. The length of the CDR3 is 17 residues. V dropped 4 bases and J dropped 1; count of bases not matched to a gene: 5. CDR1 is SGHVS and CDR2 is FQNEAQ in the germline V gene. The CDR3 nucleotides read TGTGCCAGCAGCTCGGGGACTAGCGGGGGCAGCCAAGAGACCCAGTACTTC. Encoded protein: CASSSGTSGGSQETQYF. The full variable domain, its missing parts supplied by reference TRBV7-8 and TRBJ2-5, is GAGVSQSPRYKVAKRGQDVALRCDPISGHVSLFWYQQALGQGPEFLTYFQNEAQLDKSGLPSDRFFAERPEGSVSTLKIQRTQQEDSAVYLCASSSGTSGGSQETQYFGPGTRLLVL.

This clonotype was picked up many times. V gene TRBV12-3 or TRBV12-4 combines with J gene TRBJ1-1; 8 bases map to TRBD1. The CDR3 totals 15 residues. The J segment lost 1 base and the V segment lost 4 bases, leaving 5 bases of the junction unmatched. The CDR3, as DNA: TGTGCCAGCAGTTCCACCGGGACAGGGAACACTGAAGCTTTCTTT. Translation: CASSSTGTGNTEAFF.

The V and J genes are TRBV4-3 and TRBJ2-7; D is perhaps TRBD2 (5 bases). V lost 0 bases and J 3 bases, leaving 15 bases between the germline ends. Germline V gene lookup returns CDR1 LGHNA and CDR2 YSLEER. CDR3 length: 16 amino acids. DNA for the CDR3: TGCGCCAGCAGCCAAGATCGGCGGGTTTCAGGCTACGAGCAGTACTTC. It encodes CASSQDRRVSGYEQYF.

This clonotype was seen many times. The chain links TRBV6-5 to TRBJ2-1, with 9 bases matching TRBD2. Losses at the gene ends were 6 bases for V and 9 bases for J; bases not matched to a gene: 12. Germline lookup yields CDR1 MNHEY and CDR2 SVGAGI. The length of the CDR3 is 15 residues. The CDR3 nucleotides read TGTGCCAGCAGAGGTATGCGGCGGGGGGGCGTTGAGCAGTTCTTC. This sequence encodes CASRGMRRGGVEQFF.

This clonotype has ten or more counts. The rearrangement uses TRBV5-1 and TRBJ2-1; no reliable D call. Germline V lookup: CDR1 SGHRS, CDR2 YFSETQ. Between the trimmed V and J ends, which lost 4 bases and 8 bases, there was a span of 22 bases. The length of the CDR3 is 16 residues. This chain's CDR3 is CASSNPDPIVIDEQFF. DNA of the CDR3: TGCGCCAGCAGCAACCCGGACCCCATTGTGATCGATGAGCAGTTCTTC.

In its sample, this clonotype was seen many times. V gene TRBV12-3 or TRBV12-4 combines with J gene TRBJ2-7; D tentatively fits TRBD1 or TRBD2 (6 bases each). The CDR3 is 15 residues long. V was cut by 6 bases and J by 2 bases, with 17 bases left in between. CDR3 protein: CASSPMSGGTYEQYF. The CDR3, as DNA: TGTGCCAGCAGCCCTATGTCCGGGGGCACCTACGAGCAGTACTTC.